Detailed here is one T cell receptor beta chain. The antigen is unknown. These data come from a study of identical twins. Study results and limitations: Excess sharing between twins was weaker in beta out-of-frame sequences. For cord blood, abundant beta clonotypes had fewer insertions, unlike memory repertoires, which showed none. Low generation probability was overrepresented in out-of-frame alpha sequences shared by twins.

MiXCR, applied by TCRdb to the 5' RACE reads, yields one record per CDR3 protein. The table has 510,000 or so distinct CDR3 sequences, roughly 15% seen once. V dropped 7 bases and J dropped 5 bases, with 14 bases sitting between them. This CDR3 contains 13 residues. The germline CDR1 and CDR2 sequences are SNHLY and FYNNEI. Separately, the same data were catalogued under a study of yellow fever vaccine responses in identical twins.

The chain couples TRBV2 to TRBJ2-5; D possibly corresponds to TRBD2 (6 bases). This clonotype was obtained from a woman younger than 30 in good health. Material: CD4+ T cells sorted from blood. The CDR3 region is CASNRGLSETQYF. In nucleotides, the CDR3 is TGTGCCAGCAATCGGGGGTTATCCGAGACCCAGTACTTC.